The source of this T cell receptor beta chain is a study of CD8+ T cells in alopecia areata. Study-wide context: The percentage of affected scalp area served as the score of severity for treated patients.

The sequencing template was cDNA reverse transcribed from extracted RNA. TCRdb's table, derived via immunoSEQ multiplex PCR, lists solely in-frame clones and lacks some. The sample records roughly 170,000 clones, around 60% being singletons. Treatment described: oral pan-JAK inhibitor, 5-10 mg twice daily. This clone showed up just a few times. The sequence derives from a human donor with alopecia areata. Sequencing used CD8+ T cells sorted from blood, obtained at week 24, from a patient treated with tofacitinib.

The CDR3 here is CASRTPQETQYF. The CDR3 DNA is TGCGCCAGCAGGACCCCCCAGGAGACCCAGTACTTC. This chain links TRBV10-2 with TRBJ2-5; D unresolved. CDR3 length: 12 residues. Trimming removed 6 bases at V and 5 bases at J, with 10 bases between. Germline CDR1 and CDR2: WSHSY and SAAADI.